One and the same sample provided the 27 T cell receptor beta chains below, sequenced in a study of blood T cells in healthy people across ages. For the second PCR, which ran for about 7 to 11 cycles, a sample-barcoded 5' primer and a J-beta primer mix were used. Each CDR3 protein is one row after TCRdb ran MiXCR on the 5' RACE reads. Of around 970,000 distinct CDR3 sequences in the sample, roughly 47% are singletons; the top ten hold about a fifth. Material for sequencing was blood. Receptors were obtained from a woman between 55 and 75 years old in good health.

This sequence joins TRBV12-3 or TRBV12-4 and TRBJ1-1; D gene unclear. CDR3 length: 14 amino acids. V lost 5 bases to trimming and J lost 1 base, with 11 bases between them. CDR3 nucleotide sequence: TGTGCCAGCAGTGTTGTATTCGGGAACACTGAAGCTTTCTTT. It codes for CASSVVFGNTEAFF.

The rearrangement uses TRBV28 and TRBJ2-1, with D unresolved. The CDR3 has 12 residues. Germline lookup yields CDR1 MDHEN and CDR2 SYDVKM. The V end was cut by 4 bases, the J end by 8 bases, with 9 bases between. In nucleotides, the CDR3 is TGTGCCAGCAGTTCAGCTGTCGATGAGCAGTTCTTC. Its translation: CASSSAVDEQFF.

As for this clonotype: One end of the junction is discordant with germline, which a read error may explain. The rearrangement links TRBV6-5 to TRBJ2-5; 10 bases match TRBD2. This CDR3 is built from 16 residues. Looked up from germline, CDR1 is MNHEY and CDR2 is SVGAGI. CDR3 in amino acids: CASSYSSGRAAETRYF. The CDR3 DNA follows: TGTGCCAGCAGTTACAGCAGCGGGAGGGCCGCAGAGACCCGGTACTTC.

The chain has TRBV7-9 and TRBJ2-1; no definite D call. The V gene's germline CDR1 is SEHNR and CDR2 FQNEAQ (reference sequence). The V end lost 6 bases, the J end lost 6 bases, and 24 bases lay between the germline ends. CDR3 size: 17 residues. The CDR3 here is CASRGSLFLESGNEQFF. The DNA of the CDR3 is TGTGCCAGCAGGGGGTCCCTTTTCTTAGAGTCGGGCAATGAGCAGTTCTTC.

CDR3 loop: CASVGTGRCEQYF. The CDR3 DNA sequence: TGTGCCAGCGTCGGGACAGGGAGGTGCGAGCAGTACTTC. This chain links TRBV6-2 or TRBV6-3 with TRBJ2-5; 9 bases are a match to TRBD1. The DNA end favors TRBJ2-7, so the J call may be wrong. The CDR3 is made up of 13 amino acids. Germline loops: CDR1 MNHEY, CDR2 SVGEGT.

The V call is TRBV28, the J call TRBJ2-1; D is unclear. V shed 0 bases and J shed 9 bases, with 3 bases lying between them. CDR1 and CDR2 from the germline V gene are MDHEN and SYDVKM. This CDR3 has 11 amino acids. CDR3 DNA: TGTGCCAGCAGTTTATGGTTTGAGCAGTTCTTC. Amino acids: CASSLWFEQFF.

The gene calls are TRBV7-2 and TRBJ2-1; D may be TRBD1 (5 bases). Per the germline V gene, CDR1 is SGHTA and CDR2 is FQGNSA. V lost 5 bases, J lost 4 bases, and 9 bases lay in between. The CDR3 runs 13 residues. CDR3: CASSPYRYNEQFF. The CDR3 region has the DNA TGTGCCAGCAGCCCTTACAGGTACAATGAGCAGTTCTTC.

The CDR3 DNA sequence: TGCAGTGCTTCCCGGGATCTGGAGGGTGAGCAGTTCTTC. It is translated as CSASRDLEGEQFF. The gene calls are TRBV20-1 and TRBJ2-1, with D perhaps matching TRBD2 (6 bases). The germline gives CDR1 DFQATT, CDR2 SNEGSKA (reference sequence). With 5 bases removed from V and 9 bases from J, the gap between germline ends came to 17 bases. The CDR3 extends over 13 amino acids.

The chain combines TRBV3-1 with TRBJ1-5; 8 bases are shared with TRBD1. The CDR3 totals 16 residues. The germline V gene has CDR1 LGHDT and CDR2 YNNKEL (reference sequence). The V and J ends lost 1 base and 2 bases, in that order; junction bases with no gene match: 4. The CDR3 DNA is TGTGCCAGCAGCCAAGGGACAGGGTCAGGCAATCAGCCCCAGCATTTT. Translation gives CASSQGTGSGNQPQHF.

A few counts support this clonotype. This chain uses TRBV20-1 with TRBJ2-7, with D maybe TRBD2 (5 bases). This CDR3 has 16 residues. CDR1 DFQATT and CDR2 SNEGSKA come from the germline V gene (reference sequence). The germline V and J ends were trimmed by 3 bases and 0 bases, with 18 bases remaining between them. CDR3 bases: TGCAGTGCTAGTTCGGAACGCAGCGGAATCTCCTACGAGCAGTACTTC. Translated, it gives CSASSERSGISYEQYF.

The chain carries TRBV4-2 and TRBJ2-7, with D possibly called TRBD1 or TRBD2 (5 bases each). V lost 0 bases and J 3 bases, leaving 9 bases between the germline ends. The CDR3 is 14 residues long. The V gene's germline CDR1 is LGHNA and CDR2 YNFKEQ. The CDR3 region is CASSQEGEIYEQYF. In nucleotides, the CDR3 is TGTGCCAGCAGCCAAGAGGGGGAGATCTACGAGCAGTACTTC.

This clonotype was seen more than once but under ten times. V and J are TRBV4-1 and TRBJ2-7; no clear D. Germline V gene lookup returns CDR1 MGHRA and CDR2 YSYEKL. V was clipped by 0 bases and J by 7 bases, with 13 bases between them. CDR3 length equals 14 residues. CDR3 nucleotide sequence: TGCGCCAGCAGCCAAGATGGAATAGTGCAGGAGCAGTACTTC. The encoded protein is CASSQDGIVQEQYF.

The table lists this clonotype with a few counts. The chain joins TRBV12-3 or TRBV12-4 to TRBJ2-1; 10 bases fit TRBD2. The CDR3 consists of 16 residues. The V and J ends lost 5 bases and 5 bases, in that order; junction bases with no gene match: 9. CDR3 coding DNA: TGTGCCAGCAGTCCGCCAATAGCGGGAGGACACAATGAGCAGTTCTTC. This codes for CASSPPIAGGHNEQFF.

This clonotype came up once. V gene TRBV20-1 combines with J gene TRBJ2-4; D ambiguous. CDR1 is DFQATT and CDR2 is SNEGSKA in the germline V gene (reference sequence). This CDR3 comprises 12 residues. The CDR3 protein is CSTRVAKNIQYF. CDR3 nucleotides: TGCAGCACGAGAGTAGCCAAAAACATTCAGTACTTC.

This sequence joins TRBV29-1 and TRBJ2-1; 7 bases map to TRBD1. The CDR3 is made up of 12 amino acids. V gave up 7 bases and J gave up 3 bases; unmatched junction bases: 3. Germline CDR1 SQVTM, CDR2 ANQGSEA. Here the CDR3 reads CSGQGVYNEQFF. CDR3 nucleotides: TGCAGCGGGCAGGGGGTCTACAATGAGCAGTTCTTC.

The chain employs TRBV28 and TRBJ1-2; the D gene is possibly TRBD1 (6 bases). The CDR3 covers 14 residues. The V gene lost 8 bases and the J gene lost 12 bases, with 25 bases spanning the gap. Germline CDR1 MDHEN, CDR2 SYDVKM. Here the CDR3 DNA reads TGTGCCAGCCGAGAATACAGGGAGATGGGCGGCAACACCTTC. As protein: CASREYREMGGNTF.

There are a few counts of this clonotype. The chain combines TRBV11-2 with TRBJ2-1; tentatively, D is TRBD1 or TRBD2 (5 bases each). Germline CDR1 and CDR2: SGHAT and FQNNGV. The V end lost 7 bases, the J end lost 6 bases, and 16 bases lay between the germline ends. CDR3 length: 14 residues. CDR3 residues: CASTTGPHLNEQFF. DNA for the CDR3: TGTGCCAGCACAACGGGACCCCATCTCAATGAGCAGTTCTTC.

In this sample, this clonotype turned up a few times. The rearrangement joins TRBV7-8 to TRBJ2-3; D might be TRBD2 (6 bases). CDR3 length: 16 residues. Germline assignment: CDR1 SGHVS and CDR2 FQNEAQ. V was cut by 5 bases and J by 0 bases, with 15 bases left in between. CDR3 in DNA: TGTGCCAGCAGCACCTTGGGACTGGGTAGCACAGATACGCAGTATTTT. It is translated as CASSTLGLGSTDTQYF. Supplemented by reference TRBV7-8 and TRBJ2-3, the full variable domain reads GAGVSQSPRYKVAKRGQDVALRCDPISGHVSLFWYQQALGQGPEFLTYFQNEAQLDKSGLPSDRFFAERPEGSVSTLKIQRTQQEDSAVYLCASSTLGLGSTDTQYFGPGTRLTVL.

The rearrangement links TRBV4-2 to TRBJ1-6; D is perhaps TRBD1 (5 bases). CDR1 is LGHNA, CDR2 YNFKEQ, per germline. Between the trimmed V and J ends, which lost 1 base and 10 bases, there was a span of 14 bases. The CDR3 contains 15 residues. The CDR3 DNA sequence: TGTGCCAGCAGCCAAGTGGGGGATAAAGGATCACCCCTCCACTTT. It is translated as CASSQVGDKGSPLHF.

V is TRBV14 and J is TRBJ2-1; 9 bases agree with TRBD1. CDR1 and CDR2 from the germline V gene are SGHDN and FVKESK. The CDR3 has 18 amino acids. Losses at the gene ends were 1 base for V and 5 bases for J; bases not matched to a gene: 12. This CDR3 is CASSQARGGTGSDNEQFF. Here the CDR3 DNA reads TGTGCCAGCAGCCAAGCCCGAGGGGGGACAGGGAGCGACAATGAGCAGTTCTTC.

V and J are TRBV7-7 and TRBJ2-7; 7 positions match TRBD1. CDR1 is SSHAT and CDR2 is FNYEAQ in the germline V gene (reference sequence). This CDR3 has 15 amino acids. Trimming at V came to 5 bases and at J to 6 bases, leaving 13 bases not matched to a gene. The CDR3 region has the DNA TGTGCCAGCAGCCTAATACCGGGACAGTCGGGCGAGCAGTACTTC. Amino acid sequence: CASSLIPGQSGEQYF.

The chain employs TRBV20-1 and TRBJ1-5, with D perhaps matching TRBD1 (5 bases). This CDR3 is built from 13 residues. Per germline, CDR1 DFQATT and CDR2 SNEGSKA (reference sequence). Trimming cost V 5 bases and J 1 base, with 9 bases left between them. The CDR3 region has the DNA TGCAGTGCTTGGGGGATAAGCAATCAGCCCCAGCATTTT. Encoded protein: CSAWGISNQPQHF.

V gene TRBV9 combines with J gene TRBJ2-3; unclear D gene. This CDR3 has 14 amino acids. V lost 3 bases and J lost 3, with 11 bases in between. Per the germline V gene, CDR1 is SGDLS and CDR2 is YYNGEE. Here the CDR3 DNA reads TGTGCCAGCAGCGCCCAAATGGAAACAGATACGCAGTATTTT. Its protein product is CASSAQMETDTQYF.

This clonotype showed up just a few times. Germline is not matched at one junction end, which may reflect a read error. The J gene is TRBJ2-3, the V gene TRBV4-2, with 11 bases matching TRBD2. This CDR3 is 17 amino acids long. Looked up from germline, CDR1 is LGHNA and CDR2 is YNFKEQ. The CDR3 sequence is CASSEDIPSGRSDTQYF. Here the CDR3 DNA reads TGTGCCAGCAGCGAAGACATTCCTAGCGGGAGGTCAGATACGCAGTATTTT.

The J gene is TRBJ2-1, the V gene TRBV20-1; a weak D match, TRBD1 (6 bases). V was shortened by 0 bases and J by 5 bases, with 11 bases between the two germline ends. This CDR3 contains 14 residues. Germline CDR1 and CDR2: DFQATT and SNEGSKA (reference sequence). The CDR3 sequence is CSARDLDRNNEQFF. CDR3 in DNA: TGCAGTGCTAGAGACTTGGACAGAAACAATGAGCAGTTCTTC.

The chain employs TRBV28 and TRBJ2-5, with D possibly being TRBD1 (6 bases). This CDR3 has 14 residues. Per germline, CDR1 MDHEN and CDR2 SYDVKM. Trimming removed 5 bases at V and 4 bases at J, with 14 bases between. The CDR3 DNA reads TGTGCCAGCAGTGTGGGGGCTAGCCTAGAGACCCAGTACTTC. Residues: CASSVGASLETQYF.

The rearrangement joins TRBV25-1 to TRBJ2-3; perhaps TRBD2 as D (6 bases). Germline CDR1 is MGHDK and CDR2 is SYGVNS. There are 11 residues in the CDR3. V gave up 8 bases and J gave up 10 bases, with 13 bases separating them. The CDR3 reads CASAQTGAQYF. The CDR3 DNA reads TGTGCCAGCGCTCAAACGGGGGCGCAGTATTTT. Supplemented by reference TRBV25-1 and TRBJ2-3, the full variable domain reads EADIYQTPRYLVIGTGKKITLECSQTMGHDKMYWYQQDPGMELHLIHYSYGVNSTEKGDLSSESTVSRIRTEHFPLTLESARPSHTSQYLCASAQTGAQYFGPGTRLTVL.